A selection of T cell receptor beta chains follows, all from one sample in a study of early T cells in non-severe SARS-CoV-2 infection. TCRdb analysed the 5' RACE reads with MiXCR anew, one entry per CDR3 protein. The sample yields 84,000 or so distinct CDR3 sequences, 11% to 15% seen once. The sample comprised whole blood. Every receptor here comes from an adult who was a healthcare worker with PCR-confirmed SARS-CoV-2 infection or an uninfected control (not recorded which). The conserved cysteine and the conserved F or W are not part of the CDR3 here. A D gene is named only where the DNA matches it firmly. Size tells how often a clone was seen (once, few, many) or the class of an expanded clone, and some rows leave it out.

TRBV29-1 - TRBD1 SVQGAGELF
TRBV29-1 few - SVIGKYTDTQY
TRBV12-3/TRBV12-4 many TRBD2 ASSAGLAVQETQY
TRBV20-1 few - SASIRGAGNTIY
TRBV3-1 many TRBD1 ASSQDPGTAQETQY
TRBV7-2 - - ASSWASLGEQY
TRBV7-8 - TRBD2 ASSLGTSHTGELF
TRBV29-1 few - SVGGTLSGNTIY
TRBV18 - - ASSGRRNTGELF
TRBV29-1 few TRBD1 SVAGTANTGELF
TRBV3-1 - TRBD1 ASSQGPGQPYGYT
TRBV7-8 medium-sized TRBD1 ASSLRDRGSNTEAF
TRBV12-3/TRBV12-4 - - ASSRGAEGSALH
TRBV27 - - ASSFYNTDTQY
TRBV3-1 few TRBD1 ASSQVGTGTGYGYT
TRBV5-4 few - ASTLGESDTQY
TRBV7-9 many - ASSFMGRQAYT
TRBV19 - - ASSMNARGSYNEQF
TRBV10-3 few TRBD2 ATRTSGGAGELF
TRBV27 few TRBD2 ASSGSGGAGEQY
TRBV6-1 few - ASTRTDSNQPQH
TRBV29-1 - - SGSTSSYNEQF
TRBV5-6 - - ASLRNWGDTQY
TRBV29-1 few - SVGSYGYT
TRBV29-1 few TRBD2 SVGGTSGETQY
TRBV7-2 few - ASSLLGTNEKLF
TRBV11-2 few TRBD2 ASSTAGATDTQY
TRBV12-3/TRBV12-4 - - ASSMGANEQF
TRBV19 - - ASSIVRTALNYGYT
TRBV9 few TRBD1 ASSAFPGGSEQF
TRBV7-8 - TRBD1 ASRKQGGTEAF
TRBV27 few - ASSLSSNMNTEAF
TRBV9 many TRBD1 ASSATPGQGRETQY
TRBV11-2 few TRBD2 ASSSLSGLTYEQY
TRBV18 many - ASSPDQGLNTEAF
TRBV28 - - ASRGRDNSPLH
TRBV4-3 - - ASSRATEQPYEQY
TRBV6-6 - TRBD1 ASRIPATGARNTIY
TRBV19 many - ASSTPGETYGYT
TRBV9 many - ASSVGANSNQPQH
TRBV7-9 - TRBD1 ASSLDTGGTNTIY
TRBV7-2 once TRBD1 ASSSPLRQGSTNEKLF
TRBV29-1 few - SVSQGPGELF
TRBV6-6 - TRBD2 ASSYPNSGGATDTQY
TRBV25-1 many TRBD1 ASSELGQINEKLF
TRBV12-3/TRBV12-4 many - ASHSNNQPQH
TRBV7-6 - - ASSLDRHSSDTQY
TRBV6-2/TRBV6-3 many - ASSRTDFSVGTNEKLF
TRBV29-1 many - SVEEGSEAF
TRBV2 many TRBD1 ASSVGGQGTYGYT
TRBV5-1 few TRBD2 ASSYAGTSGGVDTQY
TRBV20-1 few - SATAGKNGYT
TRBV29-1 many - SARRGGPTGNTEAF
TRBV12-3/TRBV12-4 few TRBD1 ASIARGQNYGYT
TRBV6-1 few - ASSEEWRGGELF
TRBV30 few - AWKLTAQGLADEQF